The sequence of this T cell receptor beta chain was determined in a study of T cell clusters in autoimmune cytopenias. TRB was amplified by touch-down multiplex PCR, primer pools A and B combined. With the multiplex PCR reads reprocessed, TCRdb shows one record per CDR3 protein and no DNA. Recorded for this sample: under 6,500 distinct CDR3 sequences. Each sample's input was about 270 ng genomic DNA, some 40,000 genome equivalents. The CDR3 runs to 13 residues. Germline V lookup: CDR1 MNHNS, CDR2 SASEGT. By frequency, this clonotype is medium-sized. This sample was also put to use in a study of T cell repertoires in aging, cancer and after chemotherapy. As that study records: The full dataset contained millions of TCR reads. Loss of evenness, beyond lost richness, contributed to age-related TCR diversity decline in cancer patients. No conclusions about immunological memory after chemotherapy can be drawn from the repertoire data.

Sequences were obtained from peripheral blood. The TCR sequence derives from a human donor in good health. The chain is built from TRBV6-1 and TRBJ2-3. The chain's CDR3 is CASSEIWTDTQYF.